This note documents a single T cell receptor (beta chain) sequence. Its antigen is not known. CDR1 is SGHNT and CDR2 is YYREEE in the germline V gene (reference sequence). The CDR3 consists of 14 residues. Trimming cost V 4 bases and J 6 bases; bases outside gene matches: 5. PCR involved 60 Vbeta and 13 Jbeta primers. Generated by immunoSEQ multiplex PCR, the TCRdb table keeps only in-frame clones and is missing some. The sample holds approximately 74,000 clones, about 64% seen once. The data stem from a study of cytomegalovirus exposure and HLA in healthy donors. Points from the study as a whole: A later analysis linked a missense DCLRE1C variant to TCR beta V- and J-gene trimming.

The source is a man aged 30 to 45 in good health and CMV-seropositive. The chain combines TRBV5-4 with TRBJ2-3; 10 nucleotides agree with TRBD2. The sequenced material came from PBMCs. The CDR3 here is CASSRAGGPDTQYF. As DNA, the CDR3 is TGTGCCAGCAGCCGAGCGGGAGGGCCTGATACGCAGTATTTT.